This TCR beta chain was observed in a study of cytomegalovirus exposure and HLA in healthy donors. The germline gives CDR1 MNHNS, CDR2 SASEGT. CDR3 size: 14 residues. Donors showed nominal health when sampled, although they likely had unrecorded immune exposures. PCR primers comprised 60 Vbeta and 13 Jbeta primers. Here immunoSEQ multiplex PCR was the method, and the copy in TCRdb shows in-frame clones only, minus some. The sample consists of 160,000 or so clones, about 85% of them appearing once. The chain couples TRBV6-1 to TRBJ2-5; 10 bases match TRBD2. Near its end, the DNA agrees better with TRBJ2-7, so the J call may be wrong. Sequencing was done on a sample of PBMCs. The TCR comes from a woman between 18 and 29 years old in good health and CMV-seronegative. In DNA form, the CDR3 reads TGTGCCAGCAGTTGGACTAGCGGTACCTACGAGCAGTACTTC. Amino acids: CASSWTSGTYEQYF.